This TCR beta chain was retrieved from a study of T cell responses to AZD1222 COVID-19 vaccine. Study-wide results and limits: It was only after the peak T cell response that any repertoires were sampled. Targeting of unmutated variant regions was reportedly seen in nearly half of spike-specific TCRs.

The CDR3 is 16 amino acids. The germline V gene encodes CDR1 SEHNR and CDR2 FQNEAQ (reference sequence). V gave up 5 bases and J gave up 10 bases; unmatched junction bases: 17. Using immunoSEQ multiplex PCR, the repertoire was profiled, and TCRdb retains in-frame clones only, with some absent. The data contain 100,000 to 150,000 clones, around 86% of them singletons. A word on this clone: Antigen specificity is unknown.

This sequence was found in an adult in good health. The specimen comprised peripheral blood, sampled on day 0 of AZD1222 vaccination. The chain uses TRBV7-9 and TRBJ2-1; 7 bases map to TRBD2. The CDR3 sequence: CASSPSPQLPSGEQFF. In nucleotides, the CDR3 is TGTGCCAGCAGCCCTAGCCCGCAACTTCCTAGCGGAGAGCAGTTCTTC.